The 32 T cell receptor beta chains below all came from one sample that was sequenced in a study of T cells after yellow fever vaccination. Each CDR3 protein gets one entry after TCRdb re-called the 5' RACE reads with MiXCR. The sample holds hundreds of thousands of distinct CDR3 sequences, approximately 13% seen once. Source: PBMCs, taken on the day of the yellow fever booster vaccination. The receptors derive from a man aged 25 to 40 who received the YFV17D yellow fever vaccine.

This clonotype was recorded a few times. The chain links TRBV6-5 to TRBJ1-2; maybe TRBD1 (5 bases). Germline assignment: CDR1 MNHEY and CDR2 SVGAGI. The CDR3 extends over 12 amino acids. V lost 7 bases to trimming and J lost 9 bases, with 15 bases between them. The CDR3 sequence: CASTTEGWSYTF. The DNA of the CDR3 is TGTGCCAGCACTACTGAGGGGTGGAGCTACACCTTC.

This chain uses TRBV20-1 with TRBJ1-2, with a tentative D call TRBD1 (5 bases). Deletions cut 4 bases from V and 5 bases from J, with 20 bases between. The CDR3 runs 15 residues. Germline CDR1 is DFQATT and CDR2 is SNEGSKA (reference sequence). CDR3 in amino acids: CSATYSGDGGYGYTF. The CDR3 DNA follows: TGCAGTGCTACTTATTCGGGGGATGGGGGTTATGGCTACACCTTC.

This clonotype was seen only a few times. The V and J genes are TRBV6-5 and TRBJ2-7, with D perhaps TRBD2 (6 bases). Germline lookup yields CDR1 MNHEY and CDR2 SVGAGI. The CDR3 extends over 16 amino acids. Trimming removed 0 bases at V and 8 bases at J, with 20 bases between. The CDR3 DNA is TGTGCCAGCAGTTACTCGTCGACTAGGAGTATTGCCCAGCAGTACTTC. Translation gives CASSYSSTRSIAQQYF.

The chain uses TRBV7-9 and TRBJ2-3; 9 bases map to TRBD1. Trimming cost V 5 bases and J 2 bases; bases outside gene matches: 5. There are 15 residues in the CDR3. Germline values: CDR1 SEHNR, CDR2 FQNEAQ (reference sequence). The CDR3 nucleotides are TGTGCCAGCAGCATCGGGACAGGGCTCACAGATACGCAGTATTTT. It translates to CASSIGTGLTDTQYF.

This clonotype showed up just a few times. V and J are TRBV6-5 and TRBJ1-6; D not certain. Germline V gives CDR1 MNHEY, CDR2 SVGAGI. V was pared by 4 bases and J by 7 bases, with 11 bases between. The CDR3 extends over 14 amino acids. The CDR3 here is CASSFGFLNSPLHF. The DNA for the CDR3 is TGTGCCAGCAGTTTCGGGTTCTTGAATTCACCCCTCCACTTT.

This clonotype was counted a few times. J is TRBJ1-5 and V is TRBV20-1, with a possible D match to TRBD1 (5 bases). CDR1 is DFQATT and CDR2 is SNEGSKA in the germline V gene (reference sequence). The ends were cut back, 3 bases at V and 3 bases at J, with 24 bases in the middle. The CDR3 totals 18 residues. DNA for the CDR3: TGCAGTGCTAGGATCGAGACCACAGGAGTCCCTGTCAATCAGCCCCAGCATTTT. This encodes CSARIETTGVPVNQPQHF.

The gene calls are TRBV27 and TRBJ2-7, with no clear D. Germline V gives CDR1 MNHEY, CDR2 SMNVEV (reference sequence). V was clipped by 5 bases and J by 3 bases, with 17 bases between them. The CDR3 length is 15 residues. The CDR3 DNA reads TGTGCCAGCAGTCCAAGGACCGTTCTAAACTACGAGCAGTACTTC. This codes for CASSPRTVLNYEQYF.

The chain recombines TRBV6-2 or TRBV6-3 with TRBJ2-1; D possibly uses TRBD1 or TRBD2 (5 bases each). Per germline, CDR1 MNHEY and CDR2 SVGEGT. V lost 4 bases and J 9 bases, leaving 13 bases between the germline ends. The CDR3 contains 13 residues. CDR3 protein: CASSSTSGTEQFF. CDR3 DNA: TGTGCCAGCAGTTCAACCTCCGGGACTGAGCAGTTCTTC.

CDR3 bases: TGTGCCAGCAGCTCCGACCCGAGCTCCTACGAGCAGTACTTC. Amino acid sequence: CASSSDPSSYEQYF. The gene calls are TRBV7-2 and TRBJ2-7; no definite D call. V dropped 4 bases and J dropped 0 bases, with 10 bases sitting between them. This CDR3 has 14 amino acids. In germline, CDR1 is SGHTA, CDR2 FQGNSA. Together with reference TRBV7-2 and TRBJ2-7, the CDR3 gives the full variable domain: GAGVSQSPSNKVTEKGKDVELRCDPISGHTALYWYRQSLGQGLEFLIYFQGNSAPDKSGLPSDRFSAERTGGSVSTLTIQRTQQEDSAVYLCASSSDPSSYEQYFGPGTRLTVT.

This clonotype was seen more than once but under ten times. This chain joins TRBV6-1 and TRBJ1-5; weak D call: TRBD1 (6 bases). Germline V gives CDR1 MNHNS, CDR2 SASEGT. The V and J ends lost 6 bases and 10 bases respectively, with 25 bases between them. The CDR3 is 16 residues long. The CDR3 DNA sequence: TGTGCCAGCAGGGAGCTTTACTCCGGGACAAGAGGACCCCAGCATTTT. This gives the protein CASRELYSGTRGPQHF.

The V gene is TRBV30, the J gene TRBJ2-3; D might be TRBD2 (6 bases). The CDR3 is 14 residues long. Germline V CDR1 and CDR2: GTSNPN, SVGIG (reference sequence). V gave up 0 bases and J gave up 9 bases, with 16 bases separating them. CDR3 DNA: TGTGCCTGGAGTGTTGGGTCCACCCGGGGGACGCAGTATTTT. Protein product: CAWSVGSTRGTQYF.

The J gene is TRBJ1-2, the V gene TRBV7-9; D is possibly TRBD1 (5 bases). Per germline, CDR1 SEHNR and CDR2 FQNEAQ (reference sequence). Trimming left V 1 base short and J 4 bases short, with 10 bases between. The CDR3 loop spans 14 amino acids. DNA for the CDR3: TGTGCCAGCAGCTTAGAGACAGTTAGCTATGGCTACACCTTC. It is translated as CASSLETVSYGYTF.

With regard to this clonotype: The junction shows a germline mismatch at one end, possibly a read error. This sequence joins TRBV9 and TRBJ2-7; D unclear. The CDR3 extends over 16 amino acids. CDR1 SGDLS and CDR2 YYNGEE come from the germline V gene. CDR3 in DNA: TGTGCCGGCAGCGTAGGACCATCAAGCCGCTCCTACGAGCAGTACTTC. Its protein product is CAGSVGPSSRSYEQYF.

This clonotype was observed a handful of times. The chain employs TRBV30 and TRBJ2-7; no reliable D call. Trimming pared 4 bases from V and 5 bases from J, leaving 21 bases between. The CDR3 spans 15 residues. Germline V gene data show CDR1 as GTSNPN and CDR2 as SVGIG (reference sequence). CDR3 DNA sequence: TGTGCCTGGACCCCCTTCTATGGGCGCCGTCACGAGCAGTACTTC. Translation gives CAWTPFYGRRHEQYF.

This clonotype was recorded a few times. The V gene is TRBV6-2 or TRBV6-3, the J gene TRBJ2-3; 7 bases are a match to TRBD2. Germline V CDR1 and CDR2: MNHEY, SVGEGT. There are 16 residues in the CDR3. The trim removed 4 bases at V and 3 bases at J, leaving 10 bases unmatched. The CDR3 DNA reads TGTGCCAGCAGTTGGCTAGCGGCGCTGGGGACAGATACGCAGTATTTT. It yields the protein CASSWLAALGTDTQYF.

The chain has TRBV5-1 and TRBJ1-1; perhaps TRBD1 as D (6 bases). Germline V gives CDR1 SGHRS, CDR2 YFSETQ. This CDR3 contains 13 residues. Trimming took 4 bases from V and 5 from J, leaving 12 bases between them. The CDR3 here is CASSGVQGTEAFF. The CDR3 region has the DNA TGCGCCAGCAGCGGAGTACAGGGAACTGAAGCTTTCTTT. The whole variable domain, filled in from reference TRBV5-1 and TRBJ1-1, reads KAGVTQTPRYLIKTRGQQVTLSCSPISGHRSVSWYQQTPGQGLQFLFEYFSETQRNKGNFPGRFSGRQFSNSRSEMNVSTLELGDSALYLCASSGVQGTEAFFGQGTRLTVV.

This clonotype has more than one count but fewer than ten. The rearrangement joins TRBV15 to TRBJ2-3; D gene unclear. The V gene lost 1 base and the J gene lost 0 bases, with 11 bases spanning the gap. The CDR3 consists of 16 residues. The germline V gene has CDR1 LNHNV and CDR2 YYDKDF (reference sequence). CDR3 in DNA: TGTGCCACCAGCAGAGGAATCTCTGCTAGCACAGATACGCAGTATTTT. This sequence encodes CATSRGISASTDTQYF.

This clonotype was seen a few times. The gene calls are TRBV28 and TRBJ1-2, with D unresolved. Germline CDR1 reads MDHEN; CDR2 reads SYDVKM. V dropped 6 bases and J dropped 2 bases, with 10 bases sitting between them. This CDR3 region has 13 residues. The CDR3 region is CASRKTDNYGYTF. The CDR3, as DNA: TGTGCCAGCAGGAAAACAGACAACTATGGCTACACCTTC.

This clonotype was picked up a small number of times. The chain combines TRBV19 with TRBJ1-5; possibly TRBD1 for D (6 bases). Looked up from germline, CDR1 is LNHDA and CDR2 is SQIVND (reference sequence). The CDR3 totals 14 residues. The V end was cut by 10 bases, the J end by 3 bases, with 16 bases between. The CDR3 spells CAISPQGNNQPQHF. CDR3 coding DNA: TGTGCCATCTCCCCACAGGGTAACAATCAGCCCCAGCATTTT.

This chain links TRBV9 with TRBJ2-1; 13 nucleotides agree with TRBD2. CDR1 SGDLS and CDR2 YYNGEE come from the germline V gene. There are 16 residues in the CDR3. The ends lost 7 bases at V and 7 bases at J; junction bases unmatched: 11. CDR3 nucleotide sequence: TGTGCCAGCGCGAGAGATTGGACTAGCGGGAGAAATGAGCAGTTCTTC. Amino acids: CASARDWTSGRNEQFF.

DNA for the CDR3: TGTGCCAGCGGCCGGGACACCAACTCCTACAATGAGCAGTTCTTC. Its protein is CASGRDTNSYNEQFF. This chain uses TRBV27 with TRBJ2-1, with a possible D match to TRBD1 (6 bases). The CDR3 has 15 residues. V was cut by 8 bases and J by 0 bases, with 14 bases left in between. Germline V gene lookup returns CDR1 MNHEY and CDR2 SMNVEV (reference sequence).

This chain connects TRBV20-1 to TRBJ2-7, with D perhaps being TRBD1 or TRBD2 (5 bases each). The germline V gene encodes CDR1 DFQATT and CDR2 SNEGSKA (reference sequence). The CDR3 sequence is 14 residues long. Trimming removed 2 bases from V and 2 bases from J, with 13 bases in between. CDR3 sequence (DNA): TGCAGTGCTAGATCTCGGGACCTGCCCTACGAGCAGTACTTC. Translated: CSARSRDLPYEQYF.

V usage is TRBV6-5 and J usage is TRBJ1-1; D is uncertain. This CDR3 region has 17 residues. Deletions cut 4 bases from V and 1 base from J, with 19 bases between. The germline V gene has CDR1 MNHEY and CDR2 SVGAGI. CDR3 residues: CASSSHPSRGRNTEAFF. CDR3 DNA sequence: TGTGCCAGCAGTTCCCACCCATCGAGAGGCAGGAACACTGAAGCTTTCTTT.

This clonotype showed up many times. The V gene is TRBV12-3 or TRBV12-4, the J gene TRBJ1-5; the D gene is possibly TRBD1 (5 bases). The ends were cut back, 4 bases at V and 7 bases at J, with 11 bases in the middle. The CDR3 has 13 amino acids. The CDR3 is CASSSDSGQPQHF. DNA for the CDR3: TGTGCCAGCAGTTCTGACAGTGGACAGCCCCAGCATTTT.

A few counts support this clonotype. The chain joins TRBV7-2 to TRBJ1-2; maybe TRBD1 (5 bases). The CDR3 has 15 residues. Trimming cost V 0 bases and J 3 bases, with 11 bases left between them. Germline loops: CDR1 SGHTA, CDR2 FQGNSA. CDR3 sequence: CASSLAGGADYGYTF. The CDR3 coding sequence is TGTGCCAGCAGCTTAGCGGGTGGGGCGGACTATGGCTACACCTTC.

This clonotype was seen only a few times. J is TRBJ1-1 and V is TRBV6-5, with a weak D call TRBD1 (5 bases). From germline, CDR1 is MNHEY and CDR2 SVGAGI. Trimming stripped 4 bases from V and 7 bases from J, with 19 bases between. The CDR3 totals 15 residues. The CDR3 DNA reads TGTGCCAGCAGTTCCCGGGGGGGGGAAGGTAGTGAAGCTTTCTTT. Translating it yields CASSSRGGEGSEAFF.

V is TRBV6-5 and J is TRBJ2-7; 7 positions agree with TRBD1. V shed 0 bases, J shed 2 bases, and the junction held 4 bases outside the gene matches. CDR1 and CDR2 (germline): MNHEY, SVGAGI. This CDR3 has 15 amino acids. The CDR3 bases are TGTGCCAGCAGTTACTCCCGACAGGGTACCTACGAGCAGTACTTC. Its translation is CASSYSRQGTYEQYF.

The genes are TRBV5-1 and TRBJ2-1; 13 bases are a match to TRBD2. The CDR3 is 19 amino acids. Trimming removed 0 bases from V and 4 bases from J; junction bases left unmatched: 10. From germline, CDR1 is SGHRS and CDR2 YFSETQ. In nucleotides, the CDR3 is TGCGCCAGCAGCTTGGGGACTAGCGGGAGCCTCCCCCCTTACAATGAGCAGTTCTTC. This encodes CASSLGTSGSLPPYNEQFF.

CDR3: CASSLGPSGTTDTQYF. CDR3 bases: TGTGCCAGCAGCTTAGGGCCTAGCGGGACAACAGATACGCAGTATTTT. The rearrangement uses TRBV7-2 and TRBJ2-3, with 9 bases matching TRBD2. V trimming: 1 base; J trimming: 3 bases; junction bases outside the gene matches: 5. Germline lookup yields CDR1 SGHTA and CDR2 FQGNSA. The CDR3 extends over 16 amino acids.

This clonotype was seen repeatedly, ten times or more. Written as DNA, the CDR3 is TGTGCCAGCGTAAGGGACTATCCTAGCGAGCAGTACTTC. Translation: CASVRDYPSEQYF. J is TRBJ2-7 and V is TRBV21-1; the table's D call, TRBD2, was not checked against the DNA. TRBV21-1 is termed a pseudogene. The length of the CDR3 is 13 residues.

This clonotype was observed a few times. The chain carries TRBV28 and TRBJ2-1, with TRBD2 identical over 10 bases. J lost 10 bases, V lost 4 bases, and 19 bases had no gene match. Germline assignment: CDR1 MDHEN and CDR2 SYDVKM. The CDR3 length is 18 residues. The CDR3 nucleotides are TGTGCCAGCAGTTCCCCCGGGGGGACTAGCGAGGGGGGTTTAGAGCAGTTCTTC. This encodes CASSSPGGTSEGGLEQFF.

This clonotype was picked up a small number of times. V is TRBV12-3 or TRBV12-4 and J is TRBJ2-1, with D uncertain. Trimming pared 6 bases from V and 8 bases from J, leaving 8 bases between. The length of the CDR3 is 11 residues. The CDR3 DNA is TGTGCCAGCAGCACACTTTATGAGCAGTTCTTC. Amino acids: CASSTLYEQFF.